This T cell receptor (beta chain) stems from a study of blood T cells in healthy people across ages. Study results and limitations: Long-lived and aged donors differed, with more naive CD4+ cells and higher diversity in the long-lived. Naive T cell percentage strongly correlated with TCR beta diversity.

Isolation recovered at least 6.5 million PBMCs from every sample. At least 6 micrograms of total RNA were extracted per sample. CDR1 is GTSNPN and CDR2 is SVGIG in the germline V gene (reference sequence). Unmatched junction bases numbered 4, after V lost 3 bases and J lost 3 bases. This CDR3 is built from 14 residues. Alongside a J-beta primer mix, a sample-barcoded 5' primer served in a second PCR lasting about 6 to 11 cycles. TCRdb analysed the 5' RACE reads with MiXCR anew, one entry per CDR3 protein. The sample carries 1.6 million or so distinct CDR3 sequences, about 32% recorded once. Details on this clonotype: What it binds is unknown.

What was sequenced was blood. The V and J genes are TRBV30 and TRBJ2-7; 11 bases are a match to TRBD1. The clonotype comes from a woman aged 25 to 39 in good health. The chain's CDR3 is CAWRGGTGGYEQYF. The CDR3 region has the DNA TGTGCCTGGAGGGGCGGGACAGGGGGCTACGAGCAGTACTTC.